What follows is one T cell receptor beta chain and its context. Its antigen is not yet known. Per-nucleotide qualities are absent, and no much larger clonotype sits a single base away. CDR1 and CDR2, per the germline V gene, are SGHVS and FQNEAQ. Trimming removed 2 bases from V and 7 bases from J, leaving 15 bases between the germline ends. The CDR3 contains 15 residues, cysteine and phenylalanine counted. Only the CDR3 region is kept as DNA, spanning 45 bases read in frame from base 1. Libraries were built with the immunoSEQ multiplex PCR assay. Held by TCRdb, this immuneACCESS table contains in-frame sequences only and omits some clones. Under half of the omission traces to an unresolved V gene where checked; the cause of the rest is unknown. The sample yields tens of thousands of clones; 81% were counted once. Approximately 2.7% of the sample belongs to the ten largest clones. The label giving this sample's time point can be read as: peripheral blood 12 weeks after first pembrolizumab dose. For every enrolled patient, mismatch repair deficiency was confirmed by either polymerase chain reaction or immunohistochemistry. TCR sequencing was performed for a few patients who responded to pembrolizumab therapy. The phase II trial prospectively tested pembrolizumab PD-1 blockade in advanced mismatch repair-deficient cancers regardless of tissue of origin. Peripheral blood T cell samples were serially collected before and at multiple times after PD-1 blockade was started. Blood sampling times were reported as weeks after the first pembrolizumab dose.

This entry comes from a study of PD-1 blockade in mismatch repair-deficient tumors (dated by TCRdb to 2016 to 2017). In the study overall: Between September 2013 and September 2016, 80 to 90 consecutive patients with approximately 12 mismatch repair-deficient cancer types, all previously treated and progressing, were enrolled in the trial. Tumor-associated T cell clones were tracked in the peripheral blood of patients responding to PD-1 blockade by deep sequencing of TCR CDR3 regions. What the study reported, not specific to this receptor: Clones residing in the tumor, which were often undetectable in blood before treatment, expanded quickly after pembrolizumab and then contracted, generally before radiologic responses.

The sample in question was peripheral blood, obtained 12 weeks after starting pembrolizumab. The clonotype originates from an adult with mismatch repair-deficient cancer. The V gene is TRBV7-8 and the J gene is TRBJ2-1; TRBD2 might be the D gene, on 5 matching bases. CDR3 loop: CASSLTGNRINEQFF. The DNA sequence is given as TGTGCCAGCAGCTTAACGGGAAACAGAATAAATGAGCAGTTCTTC.